The 15 T cell receptor beta chains given below trace back to one sample, sequenced in a study of blood T cell repertoires in COVID-19. Only in-frame clones appear in the TCRdb table, and some are missing; sequencing was by immunoSEQ multiplex PCR. This table holds about 97,000 clones, 80% to 95% found once. The material sequenced was peripheral blood. These receptors originate from a woman between 50 and 59 years old with COVID-19, enrolled during active disease.

The chain employs TRBV6-5 and TRBJ1-6; D unresolved. Germline values: CDR1 MNHEY, CDR2 SVGAGI. This CDR3 comprises 13 residues. V lost 7 bases and J lost 8, with 12 bases in between. CDR3 DNA sequence: TGTGCCAGCACCGAGGCTGTAGATTCACCCCTCCACTTT. Amino acid sequence: CASTEAVDSPLHF.

V usage is TRBV28 and J usage is TRBJ1-1; D is possibly TRBD1 (6 bases). Germline CDR1 is MDHEN and CDR2 is SYDVKM. The CDR3 extends over 12 amino acids. With 5 bases removed from V and 11 bases from J, the gap between germline ends came to 15 bases. The CDR3 nucleotides are TGTGCCAGCAGTCAGGGGTCCCGTTGGGCTTTCTTT. Translating it yields CASSQGSRWAFF.

The chain has TRBV5-6 and TRBJ1-5, with a weak D call TRBD1 (6 bases). CDR3 length: 14 residues. Germline CDR1 and CDR2: SGHDT and YYEEEE. Trimming shortened V by 2 bases and J by 3 bases, and 9 bases separated the two germline ends. Here the CDR3 reads CASSFSGVNQPQHF. The CDR3 DNA reads TGTGCCAGCAGCTTCTCAGGGGTCAATCAGCCCCAGCATTTT.

This chain joins TRBV24-1 and TRBJ2-5; tentative D call: TRBD2 (6 bases). CDR3 length equals 13 residues. V was shortened by 5 bases and J by 5 bases, with 11 bases between the two germline ends. CDR1 and CDR2 from the germline V gene are KGHDR and SFDVKD. For the CDR3, the DNA is TGTGCCACCAGTGCCCCAGGGAGGGAGACCCAGTACTTC. It translates to CATSAPGRETQYF.

The chain couples TRBV5-1 to TRBJ2-1; 10 bases match TRBD1. The CDR3 is 14 residues long. CDR1 SGHRS and CDR2 YFSETQ come from the germline V gene. V trimming: 2 bases; J trimming: 8 bases; junction bases outside the gene matches: 4. The CDR3 DNA follows: TGCGCCAGCAGCTTCGACAGGGGGCGGGATGAGCAGTTCTTC. It is translated as CASSFDRGRDEQFF.

This chain's CDR3 is CASSFEVRGGYGYTF. The CDR3 nucleotides are TGTGCCAGCAGCTTTGAAGTGAGGGGGGGCTATGGCTACACCTTC. V usage is TRBV5-4 and J usage is TRBJ1-2, with TRBD1 as a possible D gene (6 bases). The CDR3 spans 15 residues. CDR1 and CDR2 (germline): SGHNT, YYREEE (reference sequence). V was cut by 2 bases and J by 4 bases, with 15 bases left in between.

The chain recombines TRBV19 with TRBJ1-5, with a tentative D call TRBD1 (6 bases). Germline V lookup: CDR1 LNHDA, CDR2 SQIVND (reference sequence). The CDR3 has 16 residues. With 4 bases removed from V and 2 bases from J, the gap between germline ends came to 15 bases. CDR3 protein: CASSTIRGKGNQPQHF. The CDR3 bases are TGTGCCAGTAGTACTATCAGGGGTAAGGGCAATCAGCCCCAGCATTTT.

The V call is TRBV10-2, the J call TRBJ2-1; D uncertain. The CDR3 runs to 12 residues. Germline V gene sequence: CDR1 WSHSY, CDR2 SAAADI. Trimming took 7 bases from V and 13 from J, leaving 17 bases between them. This CDR3 is CASTARGPSQFF. The CDR3 coding sequence is TGCGCCAGCACCGCCCGAGGTCCCTCCCAGTTCTTC.

The rearrangement links TRBV6-2 or TRBV6-3 to TRBJ1-3, with TRBD1 matching 8 bases. This CDR3 region has 16 residues. V shed 2 bases and J 7 bases; nucleotides not matched to a gene: 10. Germline V lookup: CDR1 MNHEY, CDR2 SVGEGT. The CDR3 sequence is CASSYPPRTGRNTIYF. The CDR3 DNA reads as TGTGCCAGCAGTTACCCCCCGAGGACAGGGAGGAACACCATATATTTT.

This clone was picked up a small number of times. The CDR3 sequence is CASSSFPRALVGTEAFF. The DNA for the CDR3 is TGTGCCAGCAGCTCATTTCCCAGGGCGCTGGTAGGCACTGAAGCTTTCTTT. This rearrangement joins TRBV11-2 to TRBJ1-1, with D tentatively TRBD1 (5 bases). Trimming removed 4 bases at V and 4 bases at J, with 22 bases between. Germline values: CDR1 SGHAT, CDR2 FQNNGV. The CDR3 totals 17 residues.

This sequence joins TRBV7-8 and TRBJ1-2; 12 bases line up with TRBD1. The V and J ends lost 5 bases and 6 bases, in that order; junction bases with no gene match: 4. The CDR3 runs to 14 residues. Germline CDR1 is SGHVS and CDR2 is FQNEAQ. CDR3 DNA sequence: TGTGCCAGCAGCGTAGGGACAGGGGGCCATGGCTACACCTTC. Protein: CASSVGTGGHGYTF.

The chain uses TRBV4-3 and TRBJ2-7, with TRBD2 identical over 7 bases. Germline CDR1 reads LGHNA; CDR2 reads YSLEER. Germline trimming cut 0 bases from V and 3 bases from J; bases unmatched to any gene: 8. CDR3 length: 16 amino acids. The CDR3 bases are TGCGCCAGCAGCCAAGATTACTCCACGGGGGGCTACGAGCAGTACTTC. This gives the protein CASSQDYSTGGYEQYF.

This chain joins TRBV3-1 (or the pseudogene TRBV3-2) and TRBJ1-2; D unresolved. The CDR3 is made up of 10 amino acids. Germline V lookup: CDR1 LGHDT, CDR2 YNNKEL (reference sequence). V shed 3 bases and J shed 8 bases, with 4 bases lying between them. The CDR3 loop is CASSHGGYTF. Here the CDR3 DNA reads TGTGCCAGCAGCCACGGGGGCTACACCTTC.

V and J are TRBV30 and TRBJ2-5, with 8 bases fitting TRBD1. The CDR3 covers 13 residues. The V gene end was trimmed by 3 bases and the J gene end by 2 bases; junction bases not matched to a gene: 2. Germline V lookup: CDR1 GTSNPN, CDR2 SVGIG (reference sequence). The CDR3 DNA follows: TGTGCCTGGAGCGGGACAGGTCAAGAGACCCAGTACTTC. Its translation: CAWSGTGQETQYF. Supplemented by reference TRBV30 and TRBJ2-5, the full variable domain reads SQTIHQWPATLVQPVGSPLSLECTVEGTSNPNLYWYRQAAGRGLQLLFYSVGIGQISSEVPQNLSASRPQDRQFILSSKKLLLSDSGFYLCAWSGTGQETQYFGPGTRLLVL.

The rearrangement joins TRBV27 to TRBJ1-4; D is unresolved. In germline, CDR1 is MNHEY, CDR2 SMNVEV (reference sequence). The CDR3 contains 15 residues. Trimming removed 2 bases from V and 4 bases from J, with 11 bases in between. The CDR3 DNA reads TGTGCCAGCAGTTTAGTGGCCAGGTTTAATGAAAAACTGTTTTTT. Its translation: CASSLVARFNEKLFF.